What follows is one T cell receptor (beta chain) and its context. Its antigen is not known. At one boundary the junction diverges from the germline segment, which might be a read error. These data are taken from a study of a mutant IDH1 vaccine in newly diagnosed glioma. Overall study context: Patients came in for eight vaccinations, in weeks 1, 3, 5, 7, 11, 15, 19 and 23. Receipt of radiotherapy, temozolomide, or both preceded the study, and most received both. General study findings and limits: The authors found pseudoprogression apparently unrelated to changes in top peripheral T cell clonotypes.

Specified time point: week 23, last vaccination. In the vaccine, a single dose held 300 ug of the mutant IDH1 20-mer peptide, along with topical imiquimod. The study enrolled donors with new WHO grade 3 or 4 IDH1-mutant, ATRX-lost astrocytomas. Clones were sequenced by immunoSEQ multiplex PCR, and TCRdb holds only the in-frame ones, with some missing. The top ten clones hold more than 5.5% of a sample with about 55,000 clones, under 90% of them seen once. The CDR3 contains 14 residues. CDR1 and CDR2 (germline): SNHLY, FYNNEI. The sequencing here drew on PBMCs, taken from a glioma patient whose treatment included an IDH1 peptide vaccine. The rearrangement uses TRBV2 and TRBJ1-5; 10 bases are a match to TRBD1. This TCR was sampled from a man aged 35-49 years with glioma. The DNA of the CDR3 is TGTGCCAGCAGGGAAGACAGGGGGCATGGGCCCCAGCATTTT. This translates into CASREDRGHGPQHF.